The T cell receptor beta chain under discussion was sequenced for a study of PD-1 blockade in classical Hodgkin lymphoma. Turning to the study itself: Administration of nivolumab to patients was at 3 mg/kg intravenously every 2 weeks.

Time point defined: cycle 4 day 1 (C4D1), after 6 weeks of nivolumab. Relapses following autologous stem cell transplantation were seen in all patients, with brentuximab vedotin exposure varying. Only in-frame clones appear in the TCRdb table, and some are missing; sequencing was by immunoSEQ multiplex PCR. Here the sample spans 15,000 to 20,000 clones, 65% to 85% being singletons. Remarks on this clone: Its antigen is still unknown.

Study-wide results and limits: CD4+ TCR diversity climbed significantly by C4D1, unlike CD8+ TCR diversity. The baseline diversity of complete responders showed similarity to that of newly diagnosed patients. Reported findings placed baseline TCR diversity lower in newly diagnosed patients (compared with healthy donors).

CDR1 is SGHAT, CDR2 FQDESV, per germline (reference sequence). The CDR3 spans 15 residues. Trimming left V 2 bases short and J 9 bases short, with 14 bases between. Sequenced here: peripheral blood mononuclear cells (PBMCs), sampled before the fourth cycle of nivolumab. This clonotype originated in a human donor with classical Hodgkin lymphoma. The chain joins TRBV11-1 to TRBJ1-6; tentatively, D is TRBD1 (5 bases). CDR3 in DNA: TGTGCCAGCAGCTTATTCGATATGACAGTTTCACCCCTCCACTTT. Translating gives CASSLFDMTVSPLHF.